This T cell receptor beta chain was captured by sequencing in a study of OX40 agonist ivuxolimab in advanced cancers. Produced via immunoSEQ multiplex PCR; TCRdb's table is partial and in-frame only. The sample includes about 110,000 clones, approximately 89% of them seen just once. The CDR3 spans 16 residues. V lost 4 bases and J lost 8; bases outside the gene matches: 10. Germline V gene lookup returns CDR1 MDHEN and CDR2 SYDVKM. The origin of this receptor is an adult with an advanced solid tumor such as melanoma, head and neck, liver or kidney cancer. Sequences were derived from CD4+ or CD8+ T cells sorted from blood, sampled in a trial of the OX40 agonist ivuxolimab. The chain uses TRBV28 and TRBJ1-3; 11 bases line up with TRBD1. This chain's CDR3 is CASSSGQGAFLDTIYF. The CDR3 coding sequence is TGTGCCAGCAGTTCAGGACAGGGGGCATTTCTTGACACCATATATTTT. Full variable domain (outside the CDR3, taken from reference TRBV28 and TRBJ1-3): DVKVTQSSRYLVKRTGEKVFLECVQDMDHENMFWYRQDPGLGLRLIYFSYDVKMKEKGDIPEGYSVSREKKERFSLILESASTNQTSMYLCASSSGQGAFLDTIYFGEGSWLTVV.